These 21 T cell receptor beta chains came from one sample sequenced in a study of blood T cell repertoires in COVID-19. Only in-frame clones appear in the TCRdb table, and some are missing; sequencing was by immunoSEQ multiplex PCR. The sample lists about 220,000 clones; about 88% were seen once. Sequenced material: peripheral blood. Receptor source: a man aged 40-49 years with active or convalescent COVID-19.

On this clone: The sample carries other DNA sequences with the same CDR3. This rearrangement joins TRBV28 to TRBJ1-5; 11 bases line up with TRBD1. There are 15 residues in the CDR3. Germline CDR1 and CDR2: MDHEN and SYDVKM. V gave up 3 bases and J gave up 4 bases; unmatched junction bases: 2. The CDR3 coding sequence is TGTGCCAGCAGTTTCCGGGACAGGGGGAATCAGCCCCAGCATTTT. Amino acid sequence: CASSFRDRGNQPQHF.

This chain joins TRBV15 and TRBJ1-4; no clear D. Germline-derived CDR1 and CDR2 are LNHNV and YYDKDF (reference sequence). This CDR3 spans 14 amino acids. V dropped 0 bases and J dropped 1 base, with 3 bases sitting between them. CDR3: CATSRDRTNEKLFF. The CDR3 nucleotides are TGTGCCACCAGCAGAGACCGAACTAATGAAAAACTGTTTTTT. The whole variable domain, filled in from reference TRBV15 and TRBJ1-4, reads DAMVIQNPRYQVTQFGKPVTLSCSQTLNHNVMYWYQQKSSQAPKLLFHYYDKDFNNEADTPDNFQSRRPNTSFCFLDIRSPGLGDTAMYLCATSRDRTNEKLFFGSGTQLSVL.

V and J are TRBV18 and TRBJ2-6; possibly TRBD1 for D (5 bases). Trimming removed 2 bases from V and 0 bases from J, with 8 bases in between. This CDR3 has 16 amino acids. CDR1 is KGHSH and CDR2 is LQKENI in the germline V gene. The CDR3 bases are TGTGCCAGCTCACCAGGACACGGCTCTGGGGCCAACGTCCTGACTTTC. Encoded protein: CASSPGHGSGANVLTF.

The chain is built from TRBV5-1 and TRBJ1-2; no clear D gene. Trimming removed 6 bases at V and 6 bases at J, with 12 bases between. The CDR3 contains 12 residues. The germline V gene has CDR1 SGHRS and CDR2 YFSETQ. The CDR3 loop is CASTNGLNGYTF. The CDR3 DNA sequence: TGCGCCAGCACCAACGGACTCAATGGCTACACCTTC.

The rearrangement joins TRBV2 to TRBJ1-6; the match to TRBD1 covers 7 bases. V was pared by 6 bases and J by 5 bases, with 4 bases of the junction left unmatched. CDR1 and CDR2 (germline): SNHLY, FYNNEI. This CDR3 region has 14 residues. CDR3 sequence reads: CASSRTGDNSPLHF. The CDR3 DNA sequence: TGTGCCAGCAGCCGAACAGGGGATAATTCACCCCTCCACTTT.

The CDR3 bases are TGTGCCAGCAGCCGGGGACAGGGGGTCTACGAGCAGTACTTC. It encodes CASSRGQGVYEQYF. The chain is built from TRBV9 and TRBJ2-7, with 11 bases identical to TRBD1. Germline CDR1 and CDR2: SGDLS and YYNGEE. Trimming removed 4 bases from V and 3 bases from J; junction bases left unmatched: 3. This CDR3 has 14 residues.

There are a few counts of this clone. The rearrangement links TRBV18 to TRBJ2-1, with TRBD2 matching over 9 bases. The CDR3 runs 15 residues. The V gene's germline CDR1 is KGHSH and CDR2 LQKENI. J was trimmed by 8 bases and V by 2 bases; bases with no gene match: 7. The CDR3 region has the DNA TGTGCCAGCTCACCAGGGAGCGGGAGGTTGGATGAGCAGTTCTTC. Translating gives CASSPGSGRLDEQFF.

The V and J genes are TRBV18 and TRBJ1-1, with 7 nucleotides matching TRBD1. The junction had 7 bases not matched to a gene; V was cut back by 8 bases and J by 1 base. The CDR3 sequence is 14 residues long. Germline loops: CDR1 KGHSH, CDR2 LQKENI. In DNA, the CDR3 is TGTGCCAGCCAAAAGGGGGCTGCGAACACTGAAGCTTTCTTT. As protein: CASQKGAANTEAFF.

The V gene is TRBV7-9, the J gene TRBJ2-2; 9 bases map to TRBD2. V was pared by 5 bases and J by 7 bases, with 11 bases of the junction left unmatched. The CDR3 runs 16 residues. The germline CDR1 and CDR2 sequences are SEHNR and FQNEAQ (reference sequence). For the CDR3, the DNA is TGTGCCAGCAGCCCAGATATAGCGGGAGTGAGCGGGGAGCTGTTTTTT. It codes for CASSPDIAGVSGELFF.

The rearrangement uses TRBV30 and TRBJ1-1; D not certain. CDR3 length equals 12 residues. From germline, CDR1 is GTSNPN and CDR2 SVGIG (reference sequence). Trimming removed 0 bases from V and 10 bases from J, with 12 bases in between. The CDR3 DNA follows: TGTGCCTGGAGTGTAAGTAGTGGGCGAGCTTTCTTT. It codes for CAWSVSSGRAFF.

The CDR3 nucleotides read TGTGCCAGCAGTTTATCTTCCGTTAATGAGCAGTTCTTC. Residues: CASSLSSVNEQFF. The chain joins TRBV27 to TRBJ2-1; no clear D gene. V lost 0 bases and J 7 bases, leaving 7 bases between the germline ends. The germline CDR1 and CDR2 sequences are MNHEY and SMNVEV (reference sequence). This CDR3 contains 13 residues.

The chain joins TRBV4-1 to TRBJ1-1, with D perhaps TRBD1 (5 bases). Trimming shortened V by 2 bases and J by 3 bases, and 13 bases separated the two germline ends. CDR3 length: 15 amino acids. Per germline, CDR1 MGHRA and CDR2 YSYEKL. The CDR3 nucleotides are TGCGCCAGCAGCCAATCCCAGGGTGTTTACACTGAAGCTTTCTTT. As protein: CASSQSQGVYTEAFF.

The J gene is TRBJ1-2, the V gene TRBV11-2; possibly TRBD1 for D (6 bases). The CDR3 loop spans 15 amino acids. Per germline, CDR1 SGHAT and CDR2 FQNNGV. V was shortened by 4 bases and J by 8 bases, with 20 bases between the two germline ends. The CDR3, as DNA: TGTGCCAGCAGCTCACGACTTACAGGGCAACGGGGCTACACCTTC. Residues: CASSSRLTGQRGYTF.

The chain links TRBV5-6 to TRBJ1-1, with a possible D match to TRBD1 (5 bases). Between the trimmed V and J ends, which lost 3 bases and 4 bases, there was a span of 13 bases. The CDR3 totals 14 residues. From germline, CDR1 is SGHDT and CDR2 YYEEEE. CDR3 protein: CASSSRGGATEAFF. CDR3 in DNA: TGTGCCAGCAGCTCTAGGGGTGGGGCCACTGAAGCTTTCTTT. Variable domain in full (rest from reference TRBV5-6 and TRBJ1-1): DAGVTQSPTHLIKTRGQQVTLRCSPKSGHDTVSWYQQALGQGPQFIFQYYEEEERQRGNFPDRFSGHQFPNYSSELNVNALLLGDSALYLCASSSRGGATEAFFGQGTRLTVV.

This chain uses TRBV19 with TRBJ1-1, with 8 nucleotides matching TRBD1. This CDR3 comprises 17 residues. V lost 3 bases, J lost 4 bases, and 13 bases stayed unmatched. Germline lookup yields CDR1 LNHDA and CDR2 SQIVND (reference sequence). CDR3 in DNA: TGTGCCAGTAGTATCGTACCAGGGGGCGCGTTTTCCACTGAAGCTTTCTTT. Translated: CASSIVPGGAFSTEAFF.

A single count supports this clone. The chain has TRBV6-5 and TRBJ1-1, with TRBD1 matching 7 bases. After removal of 5 bases from V and 4 bases from J, the junction contained 4 bases not matched to a gene. Germline lookup yields CDR1 MNHEY and CDR2 SVGAGI. The CDR3 spans 13 residues. The CDR3 loop is CASSRQGTTEAFF. DNA of the CDR3: TGTGCCAGCAGTCGACAGGGAACCACTGAAGCTTTCTTT.

This clone has more than one count but fewer than ten. The chain is built from TRBV20-1 and TRBJ2-2; 7 positions agree with TRBD1. The CDR3 runs to 14 residues. With 3 bases clipped from V and 4 bases from J, the junction kept 5 bases outside the gene matches. Germline V gives CDR1 DFQATT, CDR2 SNEGSKA (reference sequence). The CDR3 DNA reads as TGCAGTGCTAGTCGGCAGGGGGTCACCGGGGAGCTGTTTTTT. Encoded protein: CSASRQGVTGELFF.

The rearrangement uses TRBV3-1 (or the pseudogene TRBV3-2) and TRBJ2-2, with 8 bases aligning to TRBD2. CDR1 and CDR2 (germline): LGHDT, YNNKEL (reference sequence). The V and J ends lost 1 base and 6 bases, in that order; junction bases with no gene match: 10. The CDR3 is 17 residues long. CDR3 coding DNA: TGTGCCAGCAGCCAAGGGGCAGCGGGGGTGTTCGCCGGGGAGCTGTTTTTT. Translated, it gives CASSQGAAGVFAGELFF.

The V and J genes are TRBV5-4 and TRBJ2-1; D is unclear. The CDR3 is 15 amino acids. V gave up 0 bases and J gave up 4 bases, with 11 bases separating them. Germline V gene data show CDR1 as SGHNT and CDR2 as YYREEE (reference sequence). The CDR3 DNA reads as TGTGCCAGCAGCTTGGGAGAGGCGTCGTACAATGAGCAGTTCTTC. The encoded protein is CASSLGEASYNEQFF.

CDR3 nucleotide sequence: TGTGCCAGCAGCTCCTATAGCAATCAGCCCCAGCATTTT. Protein: CASSSYSNQPQHF. The rearrangement links TRBV12-3 or TRBV12-4 to TRBJ1-5; D not certain. The CDR3 totals 13 residues. V lost 6 bases and J lost 0, with 6 bases in between.

This chain joins TRBV7-9 and TRBJ2-7; 9 nucleotides line up with TRBD1. CDR1 is SEHNR, CDR2 FQNEAQ, per germline (reference sequence). V gave up 2 bases and J gave up 7 bases; unmatched junction bases: 6. CDR3 length: 14 residues. The CDR3 DNA sequence: TGTGCCAGCAGCTTAATTGGGGACAGGGAGGAGCAGTACTTC. This translates into CASSLIGDREEQYF.